This T cell receptor beta chain is from a study of T cells after yellow fever vaccination. Findings of the study overall: Subsequent booster samples again held most clones from primary vaccination (96% CD4, 85% to 90% CD8).

A 5'RACE template-switching step, the method used to make TCR cDNA, added a universal primer site and UMIs. TCRdb used MiXCR to reprocess the 5' RACE reads, holding one entry per CDR3 protein. The data hold 500,000 to 650,000 distinct CDR3 sequences, with around 17% observed a single time. This clonotype was detected only a few times. What it binds is not known. The sequencing used PBMCs, collected 5 days after the first yellow fever vaccination. The sequence derives from a man aged 18-30 years who received the YFV17D yellow fever vaccine.

DNA of the CDR3: TGTGCCAGCAGCCGTAGGGGCTCTGGGGAGACCCAGTACTTC. Translating it yields CASSRRGSGETQYF. The chain is built from TRBV3-1 and TRBJ2-5, with D possibly being TRBD1 (5 bases). Germline CDR1 LGHDT, CDR2 YNNKEL (reference sequence). The CDR3 is 14 residues long. V was clipped by 4 bases and J by 5 bases, with 14 bases between them.